These 14 T cell receptor beta chains were all obtained from the same sample, sequenced in a study of cytomegalovirus exposure and HLA in healthy donors. Repertoires were generated with immunoSEQ multiplex PCR, while TCRdb's copy carries only in-frame clones and drops some. The data show roughly 50,000 clones, about 92% seen once. Sequencing was performed on PBMCs. The origin of the receptors is a woman between 18 and 29 years old in good health and CMV-seropositive.

CDR3 protein: CASSLGGFRDEQYF. In DNA, the CDR3 is TGTGCCAGCAGCTTGGGGGGGTTCAGGGACGAGCAGTACTTC. The chain employs TRBV11-3 and TRBJ2-7; 7 nucleotides line up with TRBD2. After removal of 3 bases from V and 5 bases from J, the junction contained 7 bases not matched to a gene. This CDR3 is built from 14 residues. Germline assignment: CDR1 SGHNT and CDR2 YENEEA.

This rearrangement joins TRBV21-1 to TRBJ1-3; the table calls TRBD1, which could not be checked here. TRBV21-1 is listed as a pseudogene. CDR3 length: 11 residues. The CDR3 nucleotides read TGTGCCAGCTCAGCTGGAAACACCATATATTTT. Translating it yields CASSAGNTIYF.

The chain uses TRBV25-1 and TRBJ2-5, with 10 bases matching TRBD2. Germline values: CDR1 MGHDK, CDR2 SYGVNS. V dropped 2 bases and J dropped 2; count of bases not matched to a gene: 5. This CDR3 region has 16 residues. The CDR3, as DNA: TGTGCCAGCAGTGAAGGACAAGCGGGGGGGCAAGAGACCCAGTACTTC. Amino acid sequence: CASSEGQAGGQETQYF.

Only one count was recorded for this clone. The CDR3 is CASKSTGQNTEAFF. The CDR3 nucleotides read TGTGCCAGCAAGTCTACAGGGCAAAACACTGAAGCTTTCTTT. This chain joins TRBV2 and TRBJ1-1, with D tentatively TRBD1 (6 bases). The V end was cut by 7 bases, the J end by 2 bases, with 14 bases between. This CDR3 has 14 residues. Per the germline V gene, CDR1 is SNHLY and CDR2 is FYNNEI.

This chain links TRBV7-9 with TRBJ2-1, with 9 bases that match TRBD2. The CDR3 runs 16 residues. CDR1 is SEHNR, CDR2 FQNEAQ, per germline (reference sequence). V was clipped by 5 bases and J by 4 bases; unmatched bases: 9. The CDR3 region has the DNA TGTGCCAGCAGCAAAGGCGGGGGGGCGGGGTACAATGAGCAGTTCTTC. Protein product: CASSKGGGAGYNEQFF.

The rearrangement joins TRBV27 to TRBJ1-3; TRBD1 matches at 10 bases. The CDR3 spans 16 residues. The V and J ends lost 4 bases and 0 bases, in that order; junction bases with no gene match: 3. The germline CDR1 and CDR2 sequences are MNHEY and SMNVEV (reference sequence). CDR3 DNA sequence: TGTGCCAGCAGTTCGGGACAGGGGATCTCTGGAAACACCATATATTTT. This encodes CASSSGQGISGNTIYF.

This clone occurred a few times. This chain links TRBV19 with TRBJ1-1, with TRBD1 matching over 11 bases. Germline trimming cut 5 bases from V and 5 bases from J; bases unmatched to any gene: 7. The CDR3 is made up of 15 amino acids. Germline V gene sequence: CDR1 LNHDA, CDR2 SQIVND (reference sequence). CDR3 coding DNA: TGTGCCAGTAGTGAAGGGACAGGGGGAGTAACTGAAGCTTTCTTT. Protein product: CASSEGTGGVTEAFF.

V usage is TRBV20-1 and J usage is TRBJ1-2; perhaps TRBD1 as D (5 bases). Germline V gene data show CDR1 as DFQATT and CDR2 as SNEGSKA (reference sequence). Trimming took 5 bases from V and 6 from J, leaving 10 bases between them. This CDR3 spans 11 amino acids. The CDR3 DNA is TGCAGTGCTGGGGGAGGGGATGGCTACACCTTC. This translates into CSAGGGDGYTF.

The chain is built from TRBV6-1 and TRBJ2-7, with 7 bases matching TRBD2. CDR1 and CDR2 from the germline V gene are MNHNS and SASEGT. J was trimmed by 9 bases and V by 4 bases; bases with no gene match: 9. This CDR3 region has 13 residues. The CDR3 region has the DNA TGTGCCAGCAGTGGCAGGACTAGTAGTGGGCAGTACTTC. Protein product: CASSGRTSSGQYF.

The chain combines TRBV9 with TRBJ2-5, with D perhaps matching TRBD1 (6 bases). The ends were cut back, 5 bases at V and 6 bases at J, with 14 bases in the middle. This CDR3 spans 13 amino acids. Germline V gene data show CDR1 as SGDLS and CDR2 as YYNGEE. CDR3 sequence: CASSTDSGKTQYF. CDR3 DNA: TGTGCCAGCAGTACGGACAGTGGGAAGACCCAGTACTTC.

The chain has TRBV19 and TRBJ2-5, with D tentatively TRBD1 (6 bases). The CDR3 totals 12 residues. Germline values: CDR1 LNHDA, CDR2 SQIVND (reference sequence). V shed 6 bases and J shed 1 base, with 6 bases lying between them. The CDR3 spells CASRGAQETQYF. The CDR3 DNA follows: TGTGCCAGTAGGGGGGCCCAAGAGACCCAGTACTTC.

This chain links TRBV14 with TRBJ2-5; no clear D. Trimming removed 0 bases from V and 7 bases from J, with 9 bases in between. The germline V gene has CDR1 SGHDN and CDR2 FVKESK. The CDR3 runs to 13 residues. CDR3 sequence: CASSQDRLGTQYF. CDR3 bases: TGTGCCAGCAGCCAAGACAGGCTCGGGACCCAGTACTTC.

The chain couples TRBV27 to TRBJ2-2; D unclear. V was pared by 8 bases and J by 1 base, with 14 bases between. Germline V gives CDR1 MNHEY, CDR2 SMNVEV (reference sequence). The CDR3 is made up of 15 amino acids. DNA for the CDR3: TGTGCCAGCGGCCCGTTCGCCCAGAACACCGGGGAGCTGTTTTTT. Translating gives CASGPFAQNTGELFF.

The chain recombines TRBV11-3 with TRBJ2-7, with a weak D call TRBD2 (5 bases). V was shortened by 1 base and J by 5 bases, with 15 bases between the two germline ends. This CDR3 is built from 15 residues. Germline assignment: CDR1 SGHNT and CDR2 YENEEA. CDR3 nucleotides: TGTGCCAGCAGCTTAGGGGCCGGGATCGGTAACGAGCAGTACTTC. This codes for CASSLGAGIGNEQYF.